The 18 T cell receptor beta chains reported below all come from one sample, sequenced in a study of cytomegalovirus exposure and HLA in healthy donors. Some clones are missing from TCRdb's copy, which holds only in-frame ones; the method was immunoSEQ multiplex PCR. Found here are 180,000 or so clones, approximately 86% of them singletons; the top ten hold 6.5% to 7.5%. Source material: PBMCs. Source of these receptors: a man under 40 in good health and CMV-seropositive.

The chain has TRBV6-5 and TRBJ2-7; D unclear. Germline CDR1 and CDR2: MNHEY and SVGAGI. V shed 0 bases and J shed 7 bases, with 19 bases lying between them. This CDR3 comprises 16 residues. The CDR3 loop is CASSYSGQWHLREQYF. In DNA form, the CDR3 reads TGTGCCAGCAGTTACTCCGGGCAGTGGCATCTGAGGGAGCAGTACTTC.

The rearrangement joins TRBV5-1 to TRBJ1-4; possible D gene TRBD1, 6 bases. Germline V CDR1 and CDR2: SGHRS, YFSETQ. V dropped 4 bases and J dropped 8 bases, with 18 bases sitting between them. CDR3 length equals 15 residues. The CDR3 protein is CASSLYRAAGEKLFF. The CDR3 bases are TGCGCCAGCAGCCTGTACAGGGCCGCGGGAGAAAAACTGTTTTTT.

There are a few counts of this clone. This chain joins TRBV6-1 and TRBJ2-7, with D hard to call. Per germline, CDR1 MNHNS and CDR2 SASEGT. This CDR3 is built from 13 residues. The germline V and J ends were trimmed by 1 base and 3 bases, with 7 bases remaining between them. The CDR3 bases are TGTGCCAGCAGTGAAGGCAGACACTACGAGCAGTACTTC. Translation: CASSEGRHYEQYF.

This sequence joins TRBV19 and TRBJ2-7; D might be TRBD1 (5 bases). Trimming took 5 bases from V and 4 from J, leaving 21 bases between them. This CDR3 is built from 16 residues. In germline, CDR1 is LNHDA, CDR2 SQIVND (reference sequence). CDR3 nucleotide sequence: TGTGCCAGTAGTCCAAACAGGACCCCCTACGTATACGAGCAGTACTTC. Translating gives CASSPNRTPYVYEQYF.

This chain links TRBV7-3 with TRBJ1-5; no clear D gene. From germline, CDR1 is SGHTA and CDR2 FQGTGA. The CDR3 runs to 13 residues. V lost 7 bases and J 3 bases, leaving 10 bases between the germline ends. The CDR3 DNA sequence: TGTGCCAGCATGGATGGGGTCAATCAGCCCCAGCATTTT. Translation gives CASMDGVNQPQHF.

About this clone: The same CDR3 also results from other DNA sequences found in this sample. CDR3 DNA sequence: TGCGCCAGCAGCTTGGATCGGGGTCGGGAGACCCAGTACTTC. It yields the protein CASSLDRGRETQYF. The V and J genes are TRBV5-1 and TRBJ2-5; the D gene is possibly TRBD2 (5 bases). This CDR3 is 14 amino acids long. V dropped 0 bases and J dropped 5 bases, with 11 bases sitting between them. Germline V gives CDR1 SGHRS, CDR2 YFSETQ.

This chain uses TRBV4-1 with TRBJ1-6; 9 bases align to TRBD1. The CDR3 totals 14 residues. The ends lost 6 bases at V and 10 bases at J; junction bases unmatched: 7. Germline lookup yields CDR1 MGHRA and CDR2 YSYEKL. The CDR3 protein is CASRRDREDSPLHF. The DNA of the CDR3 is TGCGCCAGCAGACGGGACAGGGAGGACTCACCCCTCCACTTT.

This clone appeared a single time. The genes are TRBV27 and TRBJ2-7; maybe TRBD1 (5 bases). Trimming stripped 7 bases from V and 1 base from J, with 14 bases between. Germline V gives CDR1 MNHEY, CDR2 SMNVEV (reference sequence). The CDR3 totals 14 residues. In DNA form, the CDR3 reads TGTGCCAGCACCCCTTTGAAGGGGTCCTACGAGCAGTACTTC. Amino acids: CASTPLKGSYEQYF.

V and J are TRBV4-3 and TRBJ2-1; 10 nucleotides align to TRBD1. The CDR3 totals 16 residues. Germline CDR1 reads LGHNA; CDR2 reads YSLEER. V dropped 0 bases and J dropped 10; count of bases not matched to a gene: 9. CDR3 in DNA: TGCGCCAGCAGCCAAGAAACGGGGACAGGGGAGACGGAGCAGTTCTTC. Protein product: CASSQETGTGETEQFF.

DNA for the CDR3: TGTGCCAGCAGTACAACAGGGGGATGGTCGGTCGAGCAGTACTTC. It codes for CASSTTGGWSVEQYF. V and J are TRBV27 and TRBJ2-7, with 8 bases aligning to TRBD1. V trimming: 5 bases; J trimming: 6 bases; junction bases outside the gene matches: 12. Germline V CDR1 and CDR2: MNHEY, SMNVEV (reference sequence). This CDR3 is 15 amino acids long.

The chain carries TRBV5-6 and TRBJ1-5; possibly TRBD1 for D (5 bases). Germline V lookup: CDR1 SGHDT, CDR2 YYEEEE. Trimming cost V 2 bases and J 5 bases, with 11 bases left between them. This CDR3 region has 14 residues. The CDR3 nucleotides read TGTGCCAGCAGCTTCGGTACGGGGGATCAGCCCCAGCATTTT. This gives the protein CASSFGTGDQPQHF.

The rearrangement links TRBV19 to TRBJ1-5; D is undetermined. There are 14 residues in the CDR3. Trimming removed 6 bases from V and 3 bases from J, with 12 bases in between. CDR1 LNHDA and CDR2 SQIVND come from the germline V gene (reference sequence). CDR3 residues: CASRDRDVNQPQHF. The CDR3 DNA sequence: TGTGCCAGTAGGGACCGGGATGTCAATCAGCCCCAGCATTTT.

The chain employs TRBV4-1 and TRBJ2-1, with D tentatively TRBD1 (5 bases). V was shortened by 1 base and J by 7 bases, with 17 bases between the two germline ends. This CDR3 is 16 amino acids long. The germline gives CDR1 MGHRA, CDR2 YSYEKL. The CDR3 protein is CASSQVGRASLNEQFF. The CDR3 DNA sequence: TGCGCCAGCAGCCAAGTCGGCAGGGCTAGTTTGAATGAGCAGTTCTTC.

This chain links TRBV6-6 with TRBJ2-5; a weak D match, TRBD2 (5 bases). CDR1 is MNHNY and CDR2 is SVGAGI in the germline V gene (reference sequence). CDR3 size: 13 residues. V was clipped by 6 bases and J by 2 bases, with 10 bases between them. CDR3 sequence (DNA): TGTGCCAGCAGGGGAGTCTCGCAAGAGACCCAGTACTTC. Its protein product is CASRGVSQETQYF.

CDR3 sequence: CASTRQGWGTEAFF. CDR3 nucleotide sequence: TGTGCCAGCACCCGACAGGGCTGGGGCACTGAAGCTTTCTTT. This sequence joins TRBV6-5 and TRBJ1-1, with TRBD1 matching 7 bases. This CDR3 has 14 residues. Germline values: CDR1 MNHEY, CDR2 SVGAGI. V gave up 7 bases and J gave up 4 bases; unmatched junction bases: 9.

The CDR3, as DNA: TGTGCCAGCAGTGAATTTCAGGGTGGCGCTGAAGCTTTCTTT. This sequence encodes CASSEFQGGAEAFF. This chain uses TRBV2 with TRBJ1-1; D is perhaps TRBD1 (5 bases). Per the germline V gene, CDR1 is SNHLY and CDR2 is FYNNEI. Trimming stripped 2 bases from V and 6 bases from J, with 13 bases between. This CDR3 region has 14 residues.

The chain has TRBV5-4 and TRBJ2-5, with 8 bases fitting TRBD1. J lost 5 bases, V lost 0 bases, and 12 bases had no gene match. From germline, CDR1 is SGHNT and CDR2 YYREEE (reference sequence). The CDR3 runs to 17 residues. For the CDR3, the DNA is TGTGCCAGCAGCTTGGCCTTACTGGACAGGGTGAAGGAGACCCAGTACTTC. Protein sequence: CASSLALLDRVKETQYF.

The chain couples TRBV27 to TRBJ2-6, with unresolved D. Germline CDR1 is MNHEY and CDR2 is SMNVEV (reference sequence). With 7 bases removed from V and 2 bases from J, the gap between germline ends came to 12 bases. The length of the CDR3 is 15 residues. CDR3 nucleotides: TGTGCCAGCACCTCATCAAGTCCTGGGGCCAACGTCCTGACTTTC. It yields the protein CASTSSSPGANVLTF.